This TCR beta chain appears in the sequencing data of a study of blood T cell repertoires in COVID-19. Study in general: Samples came from the United States, Italy and Spain, spanning acute and convalescent COVID-19. PBMCs, B-cell-depleted T cells, or T cells provided the cDNA or gDNA that made up the material.

This CDR3 is built from 15 residues. Germline V lookup: CDR1 SGHTA, CDR2 FQGNSA. V gave up 6 bases and J gave up 4 bases; unmatched junction bases: 7. As handled by the study authors: Amplifying reference gene primers gave estimates of nucleated cell counts. Sequenced by immunoSEQ multiplex PCR; TCRdb stores in-frame clones only, minus some. The V and J calls and the clone size are those of that table, but D and trimming were determined from the DNA. The sample includes some 400,000 clones, about 80% of them seen just once. The rearrangement links TRBV7-2 to TRBJ1-2; 11 nucleotides line up with TRBD1. Sequenced material: peripheral blood. This TCR came from a human donor with acute or convalescent COVID-19. The donor label of this sample is uncertain. CDR3 nucleotide sequence: TGTGCCAGCAGACCCGGGACAGGGGGTGGCTATGGCTACACCTTC. Protein product: CASRPGTGGGYGYTF.